This T cell receptor beta chain was identified during a study of shared clonotypes between healthy human individuals. Broader study findings: The study generally estimated greater richness for naive than memory subsets.

Assay: immunoSEQ multiplex PCR; the TCRdb copy retains only in-frame clones and omits some. The sample carries under 1,100,000 clones, 70% to 80% recorded once. The germline gives CDR1 SGDLS, CDR2 YYNGEE. Trimming stripped 0 bases from V and 3 bases from J, with 6 bases between. The length of the CDR3 is 14 residues. About this clone itself: The antigen is undetermined. The likely explanation is a read error, given a far larger clone one base away.

The V call is TRBV9, the J call TRBJ2-2; D unresolved. Sequenced material: memory CD4+ T cells from PBMCs. This sample's subset: CD45RA-negative fraction. The source of this sequence is a man between 18 and 29 years old in good health. Some clones in this sample may be carry-over from other donors' samples. This CDR3 is CASSVAGYTGELFF. CDR3 DNA: TGTGCCAGCAGCGTAGCTGGGTACACCGGGGAGCTGTTTTTT.